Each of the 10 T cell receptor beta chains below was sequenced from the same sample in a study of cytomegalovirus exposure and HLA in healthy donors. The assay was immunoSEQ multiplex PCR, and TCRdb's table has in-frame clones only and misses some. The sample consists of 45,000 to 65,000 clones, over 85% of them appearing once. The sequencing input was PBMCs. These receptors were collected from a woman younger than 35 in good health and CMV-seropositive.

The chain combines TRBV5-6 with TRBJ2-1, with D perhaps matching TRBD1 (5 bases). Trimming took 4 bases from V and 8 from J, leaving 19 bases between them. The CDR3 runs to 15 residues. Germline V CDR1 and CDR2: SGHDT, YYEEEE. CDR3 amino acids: CASSRSWTQFDEQFF. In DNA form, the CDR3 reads TGTGCCAGCAGCCGGAGTTGGACACAGTTCGATGAGCAGTTCTTC. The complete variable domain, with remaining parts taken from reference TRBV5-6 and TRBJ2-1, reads DAGVTQSPTHLIKTRGQQVTLRCSPKSGHDTVSWYQQALGQGPQFIFQYYEEEERQRGNFPDRFSGHQFPNYSSELNVNALLLGDSALYLCASSRSWTQFDEQFFGPGTRLTVL.

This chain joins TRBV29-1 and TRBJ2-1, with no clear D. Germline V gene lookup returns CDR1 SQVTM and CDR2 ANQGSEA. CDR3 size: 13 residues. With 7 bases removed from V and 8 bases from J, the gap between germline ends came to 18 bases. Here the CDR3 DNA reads TGCAGCGGCGGAGAAAGCCGCCTGGATGAGCAGTTCTTC. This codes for CSGGESRLDEQFF.

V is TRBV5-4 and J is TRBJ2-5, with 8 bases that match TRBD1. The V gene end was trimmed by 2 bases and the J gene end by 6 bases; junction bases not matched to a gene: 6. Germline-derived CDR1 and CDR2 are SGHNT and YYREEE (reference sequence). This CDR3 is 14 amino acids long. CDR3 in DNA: TGTGCCAGCAGCTTCTTTGGACAGGGACAGACCCAGTACTTC. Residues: CASSFFGQGQTQYF. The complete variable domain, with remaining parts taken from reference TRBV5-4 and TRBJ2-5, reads ETGVTQSPTHLIKTRGQQVTLRCSSQSGHNTVSWYQQALGQGPQFIFQYYREEENGRGNFPPRFSGLQFPNYSSELNVNALELDDSALYLCASSFFGQGQTQYFGPGTRLLVL.

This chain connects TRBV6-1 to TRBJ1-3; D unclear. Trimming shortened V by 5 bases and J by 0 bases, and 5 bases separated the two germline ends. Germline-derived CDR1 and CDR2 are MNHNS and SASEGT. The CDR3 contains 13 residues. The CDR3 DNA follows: TGTGCCAGCAGTCCTCCCTCTGGAAACACCATATATTTT. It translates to CASSPPSGNTIYF.

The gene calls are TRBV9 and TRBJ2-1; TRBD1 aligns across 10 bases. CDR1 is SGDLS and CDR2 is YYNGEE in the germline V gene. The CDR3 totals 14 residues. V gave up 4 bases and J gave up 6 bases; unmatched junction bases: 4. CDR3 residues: CASSLRTGGNEQFF. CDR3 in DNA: TGTGCCAGCAGCCTCCGGACAGGGGGCAATGAGCAGTTCTTC.

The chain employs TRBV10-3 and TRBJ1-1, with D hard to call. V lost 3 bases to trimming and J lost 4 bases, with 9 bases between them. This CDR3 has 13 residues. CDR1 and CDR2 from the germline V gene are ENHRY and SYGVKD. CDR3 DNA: TGTGCCATCAGTGAACGACCGGGCACTGAAGCTTTCTTT. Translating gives CAISERPGTEAFF.

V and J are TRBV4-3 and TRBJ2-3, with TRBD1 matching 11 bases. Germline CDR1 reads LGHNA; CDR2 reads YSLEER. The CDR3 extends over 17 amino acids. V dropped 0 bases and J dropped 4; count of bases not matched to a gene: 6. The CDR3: CASSQDTPGQGADTQYF. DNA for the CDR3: TGCGCCAGCAGCCAAGATACCCCGGGACAGGGGGCAGATACGCAGTATTTT.

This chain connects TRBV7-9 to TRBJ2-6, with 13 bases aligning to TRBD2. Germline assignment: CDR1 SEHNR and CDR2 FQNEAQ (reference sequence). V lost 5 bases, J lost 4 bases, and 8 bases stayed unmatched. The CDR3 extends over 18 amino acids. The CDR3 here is CASSLGTSGVTGANVLTF. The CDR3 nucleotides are TGTGCCAGCAGCCTGGGGACTAGCGGGGTGACAGGGGCCAACGTCCTGACTTTC.

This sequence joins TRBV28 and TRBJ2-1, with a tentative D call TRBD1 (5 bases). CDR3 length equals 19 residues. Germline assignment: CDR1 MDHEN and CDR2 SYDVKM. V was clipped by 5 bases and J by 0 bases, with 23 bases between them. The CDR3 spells CASSKTHLGVLSSYNEQFF. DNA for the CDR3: TGTGCCAGCAGTAAAACCCACCTAGGGGTCTTAAGCTCCTACAATGAGCAGTTCTTC.

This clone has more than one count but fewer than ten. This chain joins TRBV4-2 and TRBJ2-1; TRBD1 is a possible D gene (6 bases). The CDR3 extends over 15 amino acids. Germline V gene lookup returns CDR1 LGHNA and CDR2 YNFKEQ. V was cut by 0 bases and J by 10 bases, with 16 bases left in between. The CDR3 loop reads CASSQDGGRSGEQFF. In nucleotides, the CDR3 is TGTGCCAGCAGCCAAGATGGGGGCCGGTCGGGCGAGCAGTTCTTC.